This T cell receptor beta chain was sequenced for a study of liver allograft versus peripheral blood T cells. Study information: Recipients' peripheral blood supplied the T cell receptor repertoires against which those in transplanted livers were compared.

This CDR3 is built from 14 residues. Germline assignment: CDR1 KGHSH and CDR2 LQKENI. V lost 5 bases, J lost 6 bases, and 7 bases stayed unmatched. A single record per CDR3 protein comes from TCRdb applying MiXCR to the reads. The sample consists of roughly 10,000 distinct CDR3 sequences, about a fifth of them appearing once. Study-level results: Liver allografts reportedly held T cell receptor repertoires unlike those in peripheral blood.

A word on this clonotype: Its antigen is undetermined.

The source is a human patient who had a liver transplant. Part of the T cell pool may stem from the graft donor. The chain links TRBV18 to TRBJ2-1; TRBD1 matches at 7 bases. The CDR3, as DNA: TGTGCCAGCTCAACCCAGGGGGAAGGCAATGAGCAGTTCTTC. Encoded protein: CASSTQGEGNEQFF. The whole variable domain, remainder taken from reference TRBV18 and TRBJ2-1, is NAGVMQNPRHLVRRRGQEARLRCSPMKGHSHVYWYRQLPEEGLKFMVYLQKENIIDESGMPKERFSAEFPKEGPSILRIQQVVRGDSAAYFCASSTQGEGNEQFFGPGTRLTVL.